The 7 T cell receptor beta chains below all came from one sample that was sequenced in a study of OX40 agonist ivuxolimab in advanced cancers. Repertoires were generated with immunoSEQ multiplex PCR, while TCRdb's copy carries only in-frame clones and drops some. The sample holds about 63,000 clones, 85% to 90% seen once. The sample consisted of CD4+ or CD8+ T cells sorted from blood, taken in a trial of the OX40 agonist ivuxolimab. The receptors originated from an adult with an advanced solid tumor such as melanoma, head and neck, liver or kidney cancer.

The chain joins TRBV5-4 to TRBJ2-1; D may be TRBD2 (5 bases). This CDR3 has 16 residues. Germline assignment: CDR1 SGHNT and CDR2 YYREEE (reference sequence). V was shortened by 2 bases and J by 6 bases, with 18 bases between the two germline ends. CDR3 amino acids: CASSFSLGPAGNEQFF. CDR3 coding DNA: TGTGCCAGCAGCTTCTCCTTGGGCCCCGCGGGCAATGAGCAGTTCTTC.

This chain connects TRBV19 to TRBJ2-7; TRBD1 is a possible D gene (6 bases). CDR1 is LNHDA and CDR2 is SQIVND in the germline V gene (reference sequence). V was trimmed by 5 bases and J by 6 bases, leaving 17 bases between them. CDR3 size: 14 residues. CDR3 residues: CASSPRGGPGEQYF. The CDR3 coding sequence is TGTGCCAGTAGTCCCCGTGGGGGCCCGGGCGAGCAGTACTTC.

This clone was found once. This chain uses TRBV7-9 with TRBJ2-3; 11 bases align to TRBD2. Germline lookup yields CDR1 SEHNR and CDR2 FQNEAQ (reference sequence). J lost 5 bases, V lost 0 bases, and 7 bases had no gene match. The CDR3 sequence is 17 residues long. This chain's CDR3 is CASSLATPLAGGDTQYF. The CDR3 DNA sequence: TGTGCCAGCAGCTTAGCGACCCCCCTAGCGGGAGGAGATACGCAGTATTTT.

This chain uses TRBV19 with TRBJ1-2; TRBD1 aligns across 7 bases. Per the germline V gene, CDR1 is LNHDA and CDR2 is SQIVND (reference sequence). This CDR3 is built from 15 residues. Unmatched junction bases numbered 11, after V lost 3 bases and J lost 7 bases. The CDR3 bases are TGTGCCAGTAGTATGACAGGGACCCTGGGGCCTGGCTACACCTTC. Its translation: CASSMTGTLGPGYTF.

The chain combines TRBV19 with TRBJ2-1; 10 bases fit TRBD2. The CDR3 consists of 17 residues. Per the germline V gene, CDR1 is LNHDA and CDR2 is SQIVND (reference sequence). V dropped 6 bases and J dropped 2; count of bases not matched to a gene: 10. CDR3 DNA: TGTGCCAGTAGCAGGGGAGGACTAGCGGCAACCTACAATGAGCAGTTCTTC. Residues: CASSRGGLAATYNEQFF.

The chain recombines TRBV18 with TRBJ2-4; 7 bases map to TRBD1. CDR1 and CDR2 (germline): KGHSH, LQKENI. The V and J ends lost 6 bases and 5 bases, in that order; junction bases with no gene match: 10. The CDR3 runs 15 residues. The CDR3 sequence: CASSRQTGKENIQYF. The CDR3 DNA is TGTGCCAGCTCTCGTCAGACAGGGAAGGAAAACATTCAGTACTTC.

The chain carries TRBV19 and TRBJ2-2; 9 positions match TRBD1. CDR1 and CDR2 from the germline V gene are LNHDA and SQIVND (reference sequence). Unmatched junction bases numbered 6, after V lost 6 bases and J lost 4 bases. The CDR3 is made up of 15 amino acids. Here the CDR3 DNA reads TGTGCCAGTAGGAAGGACAGGGGCAGCACCGGGGAGCTGTTTTTT. This translates into CASRKDRGSTGELFF.